The TCR beta chain under discussion was sequenced for a study of blood T cell repertoires in COVID-19. Study-level information: Specimens from acute and convalescent COVID-19 originated in the United States, Italy and Spain. T cells, B-cell-depleted T cells, or PBMCs supplied cDNA or gDNA.

Per the study methods: From reference gene primer amplification, estimates of nucleated cell counts were derived. Sequencing used immunoSEQ multiplex PCR; TCRdb keeps in-frame clones, though not all of them. V, J and clone size derive from that table, while D and trimming were established from the DNA sequence. The data show under 200,000 clones, with around 86% seen just once and about 6% held by the top ten. The CDR3 runs to 11 residues. Germline-derived CDR1 and CDR2 are MNHEY and SVGAGI. V was clipped by 10 bases and J by 3 bases, with 10 bases between them. This sequence joins TRBV6-5 and TRBJ2-7; possibly TRBD2 for D (5 bases). The sequence was collected from a woman aged 35 to 49 with acute or convalescent COVID-19. Input material: peripheral blood. CDR3 residues: CATAEGYEQYF. CDR3 DNA: TGTGCCACCGCTGAGGGCTACGAGCAGTACTTC.